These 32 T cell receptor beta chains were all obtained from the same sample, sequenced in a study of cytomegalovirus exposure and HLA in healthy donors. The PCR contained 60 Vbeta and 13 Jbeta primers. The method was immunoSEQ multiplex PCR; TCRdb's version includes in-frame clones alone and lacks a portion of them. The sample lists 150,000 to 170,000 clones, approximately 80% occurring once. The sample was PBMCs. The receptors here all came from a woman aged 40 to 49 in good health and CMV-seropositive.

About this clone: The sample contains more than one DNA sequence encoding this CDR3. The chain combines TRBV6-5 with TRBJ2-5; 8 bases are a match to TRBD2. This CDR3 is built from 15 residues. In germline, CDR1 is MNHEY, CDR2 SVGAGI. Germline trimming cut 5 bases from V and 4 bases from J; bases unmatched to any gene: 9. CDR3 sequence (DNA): TGTGCCAGCAGTAACCCTCTCGGGGGGGCAGAGACCCAGTACTTC. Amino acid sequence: CASSNPLGGAETQYF.

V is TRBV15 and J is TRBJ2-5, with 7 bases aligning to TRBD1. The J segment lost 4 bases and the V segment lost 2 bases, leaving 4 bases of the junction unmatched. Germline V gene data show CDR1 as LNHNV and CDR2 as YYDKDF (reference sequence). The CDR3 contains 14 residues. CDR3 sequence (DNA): TGTGCCACCAGCAGAAACAGGGGCGTAGAGACCCAGTACTTC. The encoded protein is CATSRNRGVETQYF.

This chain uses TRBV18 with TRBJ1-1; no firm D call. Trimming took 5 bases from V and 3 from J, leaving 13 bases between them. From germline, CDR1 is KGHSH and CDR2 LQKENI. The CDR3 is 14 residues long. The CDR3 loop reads CASSAKKSDTEAFF. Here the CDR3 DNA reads TGTGCCAGCTCAGCGAAAAAGTCGGACACTGAAGCTTTCTTT.

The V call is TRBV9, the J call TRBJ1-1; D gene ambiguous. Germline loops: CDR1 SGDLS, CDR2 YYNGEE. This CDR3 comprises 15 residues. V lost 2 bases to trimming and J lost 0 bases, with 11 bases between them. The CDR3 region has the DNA TGTGCCAGCAGCGTGGGCAGTAACATGAACACTGAAGCTTTCTTT. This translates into CASSVGSNMNTEAFF.

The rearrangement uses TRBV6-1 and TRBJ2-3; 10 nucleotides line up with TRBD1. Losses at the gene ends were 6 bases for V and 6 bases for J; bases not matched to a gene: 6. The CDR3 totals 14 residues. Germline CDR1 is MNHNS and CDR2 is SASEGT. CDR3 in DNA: TGTGCCAGCAGACCGGGACAGGGGCAGGATACGCAGTATTTT. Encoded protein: CASRPGQGQDTQYF.

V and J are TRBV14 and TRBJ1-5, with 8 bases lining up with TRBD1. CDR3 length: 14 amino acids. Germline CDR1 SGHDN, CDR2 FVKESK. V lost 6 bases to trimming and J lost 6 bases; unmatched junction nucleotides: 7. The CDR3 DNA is TGTGCCAGCAGGGGTGACAGGGGTGTTCAGCCCCAGCATTTT. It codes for CASRGDRGVQPQHF.

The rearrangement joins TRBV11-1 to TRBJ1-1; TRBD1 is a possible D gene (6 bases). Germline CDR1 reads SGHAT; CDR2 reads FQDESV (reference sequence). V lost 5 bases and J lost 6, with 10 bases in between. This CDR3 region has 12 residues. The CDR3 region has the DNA TGTGCCAGCAGCGCTGGGACACCTGAAGCTTTCTTT. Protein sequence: CASSAGTPEAFF.

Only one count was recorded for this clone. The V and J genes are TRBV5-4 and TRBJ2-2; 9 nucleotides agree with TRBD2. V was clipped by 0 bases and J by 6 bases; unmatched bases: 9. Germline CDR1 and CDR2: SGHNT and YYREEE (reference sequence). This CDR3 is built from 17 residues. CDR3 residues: CASSLEHWREGPGELFF. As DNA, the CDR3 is TGTGCCAGCAGCTTGGAGCATTGGCGGGAGGGGCCCGGGGAGCTGTTTTTT.

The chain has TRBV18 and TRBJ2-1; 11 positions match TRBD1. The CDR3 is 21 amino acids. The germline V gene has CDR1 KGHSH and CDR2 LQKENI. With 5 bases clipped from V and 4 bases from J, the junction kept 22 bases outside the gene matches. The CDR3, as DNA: TGTGCCAGCTCATCAGGACAGGGGGCCGGCCTGGGGCTAGCGGTTTACAATGAGCAGTTCTTC. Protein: CASSSGQGAGLGLAVYNEQFF.

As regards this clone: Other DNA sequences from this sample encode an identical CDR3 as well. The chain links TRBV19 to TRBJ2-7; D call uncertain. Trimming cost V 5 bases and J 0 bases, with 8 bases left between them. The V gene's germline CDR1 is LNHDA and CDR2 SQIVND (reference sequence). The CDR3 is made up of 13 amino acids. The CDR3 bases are TGTGCCAGTAGTTGGAGCTCCTCCTACGAGCAGTACTTC. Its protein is CASSWSSSYEQYF.

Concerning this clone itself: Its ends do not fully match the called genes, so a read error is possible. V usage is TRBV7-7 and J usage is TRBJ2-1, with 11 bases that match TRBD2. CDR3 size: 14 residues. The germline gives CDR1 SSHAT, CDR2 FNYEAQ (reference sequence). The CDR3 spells CASSLAGGYNEQFF. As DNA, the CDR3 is TGTGCTAGCAGCTTAGCGGGGGGGTACAATGAGCAGTTCTTC.

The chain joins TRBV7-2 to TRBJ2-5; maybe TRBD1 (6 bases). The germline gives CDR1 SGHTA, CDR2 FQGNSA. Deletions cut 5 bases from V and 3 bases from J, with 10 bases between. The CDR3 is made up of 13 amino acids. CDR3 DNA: TGTGCCAGCAGCCAGGGGCGGAAAGAGACCCAGTACTTC. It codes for CASSQGRKETQYF.

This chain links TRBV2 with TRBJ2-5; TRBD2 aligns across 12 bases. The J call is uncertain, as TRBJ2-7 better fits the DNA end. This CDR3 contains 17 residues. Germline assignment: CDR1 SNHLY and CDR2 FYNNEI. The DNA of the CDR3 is TGTGCCAGCAAGATAGAACTAGCGGGAGGATCGGCCTACGAGCAGTACTTC. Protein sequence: CASKIELAGGSAYEQYF.

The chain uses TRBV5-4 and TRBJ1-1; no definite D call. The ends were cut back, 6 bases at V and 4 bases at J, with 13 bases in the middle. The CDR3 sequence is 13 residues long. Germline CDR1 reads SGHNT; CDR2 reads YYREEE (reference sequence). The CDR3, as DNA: TGTGCCAGCACCCGCGGGCAATCCACTGAAGCTTTCTTT. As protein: CASTRGQSTEAFF.

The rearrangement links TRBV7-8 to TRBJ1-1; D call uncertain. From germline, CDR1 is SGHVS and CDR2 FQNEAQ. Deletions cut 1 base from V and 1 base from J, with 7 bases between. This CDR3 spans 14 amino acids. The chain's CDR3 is CASSLGHKNTEAFF. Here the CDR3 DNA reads TGTGCCAGCAGCTTAGGGCACAAGAACACTGAAGCTTTCTTT. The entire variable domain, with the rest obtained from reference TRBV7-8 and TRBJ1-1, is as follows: GAGVSQSPRYKVAKRGQDVALRCDPISGHVSLFWYQQALGQGPEFLTYFQNEAQLDKSGLPSDRFFAERPEGSVSTLKIQRTQQEDSAVYLCASSLGHKNTEAFFGQGTRLTVV.

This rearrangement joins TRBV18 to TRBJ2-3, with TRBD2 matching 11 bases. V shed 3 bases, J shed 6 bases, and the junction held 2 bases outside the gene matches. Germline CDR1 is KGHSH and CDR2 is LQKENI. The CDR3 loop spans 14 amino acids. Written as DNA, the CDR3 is TGTGCCAGCTCACCGACTAGCGGGGAGGATACGCAGTATTTT. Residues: CASSPTSGEDTQYF.

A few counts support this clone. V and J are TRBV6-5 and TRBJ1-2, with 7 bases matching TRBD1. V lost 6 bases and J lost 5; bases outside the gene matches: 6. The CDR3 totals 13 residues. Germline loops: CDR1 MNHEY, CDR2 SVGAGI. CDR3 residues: CASRPGGLYGYTF. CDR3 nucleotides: TGTGCCAGCAGACCAGGGGGGTTATATGGCTACACCTTC.

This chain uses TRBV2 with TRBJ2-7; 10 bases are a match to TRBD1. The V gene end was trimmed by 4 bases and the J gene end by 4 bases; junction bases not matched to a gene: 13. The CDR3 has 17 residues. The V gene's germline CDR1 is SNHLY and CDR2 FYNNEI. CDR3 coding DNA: TGTGCCAGCAGTGGAGGTGGGACAGGGGTAAGGGGATACGAGCAGTACTTC. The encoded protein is CASSGGGTGVRGYEQYF.

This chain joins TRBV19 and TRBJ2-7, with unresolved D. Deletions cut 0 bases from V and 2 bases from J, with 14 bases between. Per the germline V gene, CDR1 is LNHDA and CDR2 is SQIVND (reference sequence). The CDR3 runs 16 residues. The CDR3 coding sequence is TGTGCCAGTAGTATAGACTTTTCCCCACGGGCCTACGAGCAGTACTTC. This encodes CASSIDFSPRAYEQYF.

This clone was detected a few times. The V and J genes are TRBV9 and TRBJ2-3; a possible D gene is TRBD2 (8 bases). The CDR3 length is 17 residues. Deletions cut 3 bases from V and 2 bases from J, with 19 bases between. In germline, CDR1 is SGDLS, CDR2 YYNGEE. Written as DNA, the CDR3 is TGTGCCAGCAGCGAGGGGGCTAGCGGGCATCTCACAGATACGCAGTATTTT. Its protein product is CASSEGASGHLTDTQYF.

The CDR3 DNA is TGTGCCAGCAGCCCCCCCAAGCGGGTAGGCACAGATACGCAGTATTTT. Translation gives CASSPPKRVGTDTQYF. This sequence joins TRBV7-8 and TRBJ2-3, with a possible D match to TRBD2 (6 bases). Germline assignment: CDR1 SGHVS and CDR2 FQNEAQ. V shed 5 bases and J shed 1 base, with 16 bases lying between them. This CDR3 spans 16 amino acids. The variable domain in full, completed from reference TRBV7-8 and TRBJ2-3, reads GAGVSQSPRYKVAKRGQDVALRCDPISGHVSLFWYQQALGQGPEFLTYFQNEAQLDKSGLPSDRFFAERPEGSVSTLKIQRTQQEDSAVYLCASSPPKRVGTDTQYFGPGTRLTVL.

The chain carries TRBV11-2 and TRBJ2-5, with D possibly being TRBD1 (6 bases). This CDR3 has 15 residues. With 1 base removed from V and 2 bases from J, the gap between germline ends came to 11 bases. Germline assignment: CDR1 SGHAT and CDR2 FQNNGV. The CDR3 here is CASSLGGQRQETQYF. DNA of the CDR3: TGTGCCAGCAGCTTAGGAGGACAGCGTCAAGAGACCCAGTACTTC. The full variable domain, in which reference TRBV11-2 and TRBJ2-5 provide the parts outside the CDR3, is EAGVAQSPRYKIIEKRQSVAFWCNPISGHATLYWYQQILGQGPKLLIQFQNNGVVDDSQLPKDRFSAERLKGVDSTLKIQPAKLEDSAVYLCASSLGGQRQETQYFGPGTRLLVL.

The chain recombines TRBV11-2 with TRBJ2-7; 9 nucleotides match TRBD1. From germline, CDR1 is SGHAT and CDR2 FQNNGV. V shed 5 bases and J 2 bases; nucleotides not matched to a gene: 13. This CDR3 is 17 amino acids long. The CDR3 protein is CASSKGQGGTNAYEQYF. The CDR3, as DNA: TGTGCCAGCAGCAAGGGACAGGGAGGCACAAACGCCTACGAGCAGTACTTC. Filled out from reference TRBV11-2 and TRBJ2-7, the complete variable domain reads EAGVAQSPRYKIIEKRQSVAFWCNPISGHATLYWYQQILGQGPKLLIQFQNNGVVDDSQLPKDRFSAERLKGVDSTLKIQPAKLEDSAVYLCASSKGQGGTNAYEQYFGPGTRLTVT.

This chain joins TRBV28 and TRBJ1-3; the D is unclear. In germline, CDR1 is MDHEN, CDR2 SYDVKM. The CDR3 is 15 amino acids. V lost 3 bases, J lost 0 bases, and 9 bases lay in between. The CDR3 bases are TGTGCCAGCAGTTTCCCGGACTACTCTGGAAACACCATATATTTT. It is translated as CASSFPDYSGNTIYF.

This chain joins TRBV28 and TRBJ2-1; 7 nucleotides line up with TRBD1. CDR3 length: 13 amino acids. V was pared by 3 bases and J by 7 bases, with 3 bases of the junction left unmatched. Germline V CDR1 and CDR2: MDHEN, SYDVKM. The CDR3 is CASSLPGGNEQFF. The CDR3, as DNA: TGTGCCAGCAGTTTGCCAGGGGGAAATGAGCAGTTCTTC. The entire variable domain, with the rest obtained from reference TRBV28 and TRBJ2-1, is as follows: DVKVTQSSRYLVKRTGEKVFLECVQDMDHENMFWYRQDPGLGLRLIYFSYDVKMKEKGDIPEGYSVSREKKERFSLILESASTNQTSMYLCASSLPGGNEQFFGPGTRLTVL.

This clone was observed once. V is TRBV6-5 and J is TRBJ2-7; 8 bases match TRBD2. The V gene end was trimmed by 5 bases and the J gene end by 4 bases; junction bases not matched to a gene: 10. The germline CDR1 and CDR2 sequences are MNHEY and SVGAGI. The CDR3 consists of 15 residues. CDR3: CASSAGGGPIYEQYF. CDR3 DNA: TGTGCCAGCAGTGCCGGGGGGGGGCCTATTTACGAGCAGTACTTC.

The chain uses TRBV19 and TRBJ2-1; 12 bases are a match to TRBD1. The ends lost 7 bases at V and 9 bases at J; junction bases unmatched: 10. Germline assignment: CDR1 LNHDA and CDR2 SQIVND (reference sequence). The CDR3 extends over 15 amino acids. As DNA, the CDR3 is TGTGCCAGTATTGGGGAGGGACAGGGGGCGGGTGAGCAGTTCTTC. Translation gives CASIGEGQGAGEQFF.

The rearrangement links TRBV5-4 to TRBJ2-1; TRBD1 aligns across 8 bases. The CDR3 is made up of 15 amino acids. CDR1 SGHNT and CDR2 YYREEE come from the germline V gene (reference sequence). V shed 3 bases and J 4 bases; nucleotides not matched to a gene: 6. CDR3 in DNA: TGTGCCAGCAGCTCGGGACAGGCGAGTTACAATGAGCAGTTCTTC. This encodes CASSSGQASYNEQFF.

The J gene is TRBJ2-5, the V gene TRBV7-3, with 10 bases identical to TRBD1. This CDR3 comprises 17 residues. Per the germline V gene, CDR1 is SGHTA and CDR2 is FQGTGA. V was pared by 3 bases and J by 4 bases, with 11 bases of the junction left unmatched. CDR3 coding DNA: TGTGCCAGCAGCTTGGGGGGGACAGGGGTGGATCGAGAGACCCAGTACTTC. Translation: CASSLGGTGVDRETQYF. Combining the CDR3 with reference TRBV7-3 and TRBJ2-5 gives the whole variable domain GAGVSQTPSNKVTEKGKYVELRCDPISGHTALYWYRQSLGQGPEFLIYFQGTGAADDSGLPNDRFFAVRPEGSVSTLKIQRTERGDSAVYLCASSLGGTGVDRETQYFGPGTRLLVL.

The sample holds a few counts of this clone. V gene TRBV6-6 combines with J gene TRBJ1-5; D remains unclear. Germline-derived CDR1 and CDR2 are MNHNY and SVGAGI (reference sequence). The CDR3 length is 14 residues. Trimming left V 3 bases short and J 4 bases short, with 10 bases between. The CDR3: CASSYWSENQPQHF. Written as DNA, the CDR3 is TGTGCCAGCAGTTATTGGTCAGAAAATCAGCCCCAGCATTTT.

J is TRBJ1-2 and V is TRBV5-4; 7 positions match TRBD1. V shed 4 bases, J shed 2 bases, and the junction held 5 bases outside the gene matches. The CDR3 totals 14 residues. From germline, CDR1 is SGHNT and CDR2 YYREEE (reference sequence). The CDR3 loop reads CASSRQGENYGYTF. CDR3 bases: TGTGCCAGCAGCCGACAGGGAGAAAACTATGGCTACACCTTC.

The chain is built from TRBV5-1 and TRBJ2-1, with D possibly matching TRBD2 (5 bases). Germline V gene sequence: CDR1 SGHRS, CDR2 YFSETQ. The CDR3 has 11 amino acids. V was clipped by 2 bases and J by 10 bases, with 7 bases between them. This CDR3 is CASSFSVEQFF. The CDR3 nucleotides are TGCGCCAGCAGCTTTAGCGTCGAGCAGTTCTTC.